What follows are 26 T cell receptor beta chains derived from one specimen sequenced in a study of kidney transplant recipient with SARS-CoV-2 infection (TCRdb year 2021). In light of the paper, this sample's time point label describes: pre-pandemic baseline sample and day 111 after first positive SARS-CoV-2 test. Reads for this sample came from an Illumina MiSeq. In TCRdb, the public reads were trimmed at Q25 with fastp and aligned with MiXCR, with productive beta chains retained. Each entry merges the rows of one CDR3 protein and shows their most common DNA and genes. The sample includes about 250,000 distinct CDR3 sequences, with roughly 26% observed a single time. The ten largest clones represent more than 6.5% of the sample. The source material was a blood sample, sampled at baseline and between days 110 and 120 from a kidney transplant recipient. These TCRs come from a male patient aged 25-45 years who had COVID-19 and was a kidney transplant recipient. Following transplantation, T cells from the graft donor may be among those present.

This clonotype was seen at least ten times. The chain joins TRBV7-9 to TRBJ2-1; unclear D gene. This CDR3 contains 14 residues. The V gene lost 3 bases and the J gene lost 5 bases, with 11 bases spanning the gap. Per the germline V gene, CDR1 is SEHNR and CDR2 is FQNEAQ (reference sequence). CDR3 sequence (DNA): TGTGCCAGCAGCTTTGTCGGACCCCACAATGAGCAGTTCTTC. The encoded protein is CASSFVGPHNEQFF. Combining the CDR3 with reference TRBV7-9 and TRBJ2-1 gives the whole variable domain DTGVSQNPRHKITKRGQNVTFRCDPISEHNRLYWYRQTLGQGPEFLTYFQNEAQLEKSRLLSDRFSAERPKGSFSTLEIQRTEQGDSAMYLCASSFVGPHNEQFFGPGTRLTVL.

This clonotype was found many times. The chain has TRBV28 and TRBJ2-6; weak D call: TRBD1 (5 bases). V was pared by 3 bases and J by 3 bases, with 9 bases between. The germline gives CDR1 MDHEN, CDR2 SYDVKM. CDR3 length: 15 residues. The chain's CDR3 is CASSFGADGANVLTF. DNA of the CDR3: TGTGCCAGCAGTTTTGGGGCGGATGGGGCCAACGTCCTGACTTTC.

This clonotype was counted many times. CDR3 sequence: CAWSVGRGHQPQHF. In nucleotides, the CDR3 is TGTGCCTGGAGCGTGGGCAGGGGTCATCAGCCCCAGCATTTT. The chain employs TRBV30 and TRBJ1-5; D perhaps matches TRBD1 (6 bases). The CDR3 spans 14 residues. Germline loops: CDR1 GTSNPN, CDR2 SVGIG (reference sequence). Trimming left V 3 bases short and J 5 bases short, with 14 bases between.

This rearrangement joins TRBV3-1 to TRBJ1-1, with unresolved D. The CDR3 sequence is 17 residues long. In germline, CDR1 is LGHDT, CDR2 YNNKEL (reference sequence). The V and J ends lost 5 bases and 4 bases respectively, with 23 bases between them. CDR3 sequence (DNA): TGTGCCAGCAGCTATGAGACTCCCATTTCAATTCGCACTGAAGCTTTCTTT. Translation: CASSYETPISIRTEAFF.

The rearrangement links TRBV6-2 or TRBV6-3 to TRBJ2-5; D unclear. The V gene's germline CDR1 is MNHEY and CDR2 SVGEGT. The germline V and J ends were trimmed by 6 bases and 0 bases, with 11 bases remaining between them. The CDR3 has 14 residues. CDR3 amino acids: CASSHGVYQETQYF. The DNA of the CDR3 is TGTGCCAGCAGCCATGGGGTCTACCAAGAGACCCAGTACTTC.

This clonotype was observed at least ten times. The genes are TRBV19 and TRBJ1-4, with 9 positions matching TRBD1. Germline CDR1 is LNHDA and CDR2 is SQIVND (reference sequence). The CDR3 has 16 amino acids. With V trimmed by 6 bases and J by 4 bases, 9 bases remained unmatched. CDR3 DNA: TGTGCCAGTAGCCCCTCGCCGACAGGGGGTAATGAAAAACTGTTTTTT. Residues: CASSPSPTGGNEKLFF.

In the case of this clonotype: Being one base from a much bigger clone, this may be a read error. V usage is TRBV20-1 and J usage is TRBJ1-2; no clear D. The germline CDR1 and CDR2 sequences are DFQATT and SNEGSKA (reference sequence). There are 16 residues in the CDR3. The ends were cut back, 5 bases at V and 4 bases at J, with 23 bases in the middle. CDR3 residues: CSAQITLFRKTYGYTF. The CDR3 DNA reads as TGCAGTGCTCAAATAACGCTGTTTCGAAAGACCTATGGCTACACCTTC.

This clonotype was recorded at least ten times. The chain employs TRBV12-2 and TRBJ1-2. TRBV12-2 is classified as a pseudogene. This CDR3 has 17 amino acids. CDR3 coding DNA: TGTGCAAGTCGCCCTACGACGACTCCACGAAAGACCTATGGCTACACCTTC. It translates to CASRPTTTPRKTYGYTF.

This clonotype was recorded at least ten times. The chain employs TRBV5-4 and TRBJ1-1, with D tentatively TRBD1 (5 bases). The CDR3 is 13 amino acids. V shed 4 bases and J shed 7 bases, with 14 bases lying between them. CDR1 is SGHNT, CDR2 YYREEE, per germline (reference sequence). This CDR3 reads CASSPRRVDEAFF. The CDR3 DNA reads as TGTGCCAGCAGCCCCCGCAGGGTTGATGAAGCTTTCTTT. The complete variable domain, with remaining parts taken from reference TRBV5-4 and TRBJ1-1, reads ETGVTQSPTHLIKTRGQQVTLRCSSQSGHNTVSWYQQALGQGPQFIFQYYREEENGRGNFPPRFSGLQFPNYSSELNVNALELDDSALYLCASSPRRVDEAFFGQGTRLTVV.

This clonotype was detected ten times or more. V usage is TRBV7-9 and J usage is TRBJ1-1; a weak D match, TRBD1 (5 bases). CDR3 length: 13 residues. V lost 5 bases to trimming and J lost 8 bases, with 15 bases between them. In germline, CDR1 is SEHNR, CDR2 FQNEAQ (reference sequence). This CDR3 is CASSIVTGTEAFF. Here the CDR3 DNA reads TGTGCCAGCAGCATAGTAACCGGGACGGAAGCTTTCTTT.

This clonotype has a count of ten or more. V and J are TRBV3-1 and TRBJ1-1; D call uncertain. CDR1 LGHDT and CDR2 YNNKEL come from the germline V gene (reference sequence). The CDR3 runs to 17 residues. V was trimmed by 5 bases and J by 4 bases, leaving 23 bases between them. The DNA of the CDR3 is TGTGCCAGCAGCAATCGCTCTCCCATTTCAATTCGCACTGAAGCTTTCTTT. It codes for CASSNRSPISIRTEAFF. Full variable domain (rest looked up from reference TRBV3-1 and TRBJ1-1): DTAVSQTPKYLVTQMGNDKSIKCEQNLGHDTMYWYKQDSKKFLKIMFSYNNKELIINETVPNRFSPKSPDKAHLNLHINSLELGDSAVYFCASSNRSPISIRTEAFFGQGTRLTVV.

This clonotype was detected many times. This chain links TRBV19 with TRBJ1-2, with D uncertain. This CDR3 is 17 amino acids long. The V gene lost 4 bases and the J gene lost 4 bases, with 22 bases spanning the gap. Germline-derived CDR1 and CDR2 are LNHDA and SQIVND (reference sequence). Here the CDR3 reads CASSTDVTNRKTYGYTF. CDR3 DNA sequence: TGTGCCAGTAGTACGGATGTGACAAATCGAAAGACCTATGGCTACACCTTC. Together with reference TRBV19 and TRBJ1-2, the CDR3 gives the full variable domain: DGGITQSPKYLFRKEGQNVTLSCEQNLNHDAMYWYRQDPGQGLRLIYYSQIVNDFQKGDIAEGYSVSREKKESFPLTVTSAQKNPTAFYLCASSTDVTNRKTYGYTFGSGTRLTVV.

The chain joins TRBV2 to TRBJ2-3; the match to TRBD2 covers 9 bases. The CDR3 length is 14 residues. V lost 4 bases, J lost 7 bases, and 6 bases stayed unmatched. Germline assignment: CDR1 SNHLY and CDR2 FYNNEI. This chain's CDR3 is CASSVGGGGNTQYF. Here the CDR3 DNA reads TGTGCCAGCAGTGTGGGCGGGGGGGGAAATACGCAGTATTTT.

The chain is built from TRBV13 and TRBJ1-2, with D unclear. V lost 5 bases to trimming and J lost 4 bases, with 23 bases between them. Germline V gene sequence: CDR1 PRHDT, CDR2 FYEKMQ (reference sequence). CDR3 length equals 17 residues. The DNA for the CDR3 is TGTGCCAGCAGCAGCTCGGAAGCTGAGTGGAAGACCTATGGCTACACCTTC. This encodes CASSSSEAEWKTYGYTF. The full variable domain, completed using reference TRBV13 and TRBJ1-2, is AAGVIQSPRHLIKEKRETATLKCYPIPRHDTVYWYQQGPGQDPQFLISFYEKMQSDKGSIPDRFSAQQFSDYHSELNMSSLELGDSALYFCASSSSEAEWKTYGYTFGSGTRLTVV.

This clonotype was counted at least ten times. The CDR3 sequence: CASSYPLGQGPEGEAFF. DNA for the CDR3: TGTGCCAGCAGTTACCCCTTAGGACAGGGCCCCGAAGGTGAAGCTTTCTTT. The V and J genes are TRBV6-2 or TRBV6-3 and TRBJ1-1; 8 positions agree with TRBD1. CDR3 size: 17 residues. V dropped 2 bases and J dropped 7; count of bases not matched to a gene: 15. The germline V gene encodes CDR1 MNHEY and CDR2 SVGEGT.

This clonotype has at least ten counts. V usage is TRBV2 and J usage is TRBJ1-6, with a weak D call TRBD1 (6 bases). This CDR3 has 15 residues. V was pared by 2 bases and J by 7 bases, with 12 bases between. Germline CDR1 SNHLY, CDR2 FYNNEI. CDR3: CASSEIGRGNSPLHF. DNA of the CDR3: TGTGCCAGCAGTGAAATTGGCAGGGGAAATTCACCCCTCCACTTT.

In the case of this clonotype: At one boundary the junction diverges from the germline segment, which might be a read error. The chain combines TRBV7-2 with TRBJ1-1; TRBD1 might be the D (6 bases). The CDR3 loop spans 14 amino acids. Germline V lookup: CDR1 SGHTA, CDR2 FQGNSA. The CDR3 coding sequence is TGTGCCAGCAACTTAGGACAGAGGGTCACTGAAGCTTTCTTT. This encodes CASNLGQRVTEAFF.

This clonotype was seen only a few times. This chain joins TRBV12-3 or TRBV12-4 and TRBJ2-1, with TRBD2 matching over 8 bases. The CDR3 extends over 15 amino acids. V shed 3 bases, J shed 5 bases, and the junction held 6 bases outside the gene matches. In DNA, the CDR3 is TGTGCCAGCAGTTTTATTGAACTAGCGGACAATGAGCAGTTCTTC. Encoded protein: CASSFIELADNEQFF.

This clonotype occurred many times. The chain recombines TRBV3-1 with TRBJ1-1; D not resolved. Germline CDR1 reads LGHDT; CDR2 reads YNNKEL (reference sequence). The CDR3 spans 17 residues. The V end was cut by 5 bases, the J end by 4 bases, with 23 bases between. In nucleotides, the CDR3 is TGTGCCAGCAGCATATCTCCTCCCATTTCAATTCGCACTGAAGCTTTCTTT. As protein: CASSISPPISIRTEAFF.

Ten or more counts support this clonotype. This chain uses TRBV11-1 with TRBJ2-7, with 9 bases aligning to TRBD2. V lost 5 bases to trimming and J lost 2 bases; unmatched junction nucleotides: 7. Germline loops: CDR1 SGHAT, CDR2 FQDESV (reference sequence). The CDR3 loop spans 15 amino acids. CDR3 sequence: CASSPGLAGTYEQYV. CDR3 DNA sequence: TGTGCCAGCAGCCCCGGGCTAGCGGGAACCTACGAGCAGTACGTC.

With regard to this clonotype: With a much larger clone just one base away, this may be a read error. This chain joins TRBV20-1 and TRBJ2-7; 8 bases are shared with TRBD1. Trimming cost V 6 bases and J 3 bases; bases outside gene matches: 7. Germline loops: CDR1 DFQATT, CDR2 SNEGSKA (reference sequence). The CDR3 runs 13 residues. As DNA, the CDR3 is TGCAGTGCCCTCCGGGACAGGCTCTACGAGCAGTACTTC. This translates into CSALRDRLYEQYF.

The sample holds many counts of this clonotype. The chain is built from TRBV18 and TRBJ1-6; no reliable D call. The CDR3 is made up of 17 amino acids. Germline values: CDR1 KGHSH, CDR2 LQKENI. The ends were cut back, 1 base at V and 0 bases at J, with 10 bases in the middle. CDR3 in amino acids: CASSPLPGSSYNSPLHF. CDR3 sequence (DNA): TGTGCCAGCTCACCACTCCCGGGCAGCTCCTATAATTCACCCCTCCACTTT.

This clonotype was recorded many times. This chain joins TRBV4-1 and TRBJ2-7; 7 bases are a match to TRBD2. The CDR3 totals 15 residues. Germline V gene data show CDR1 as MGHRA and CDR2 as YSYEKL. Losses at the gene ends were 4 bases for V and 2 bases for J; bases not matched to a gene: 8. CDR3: CASSRRQRGPYEQYF. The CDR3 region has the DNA TGCGCCAGCAGCCGCCGCCAGCGGGGACCCTACGAGCAGTACTTC.

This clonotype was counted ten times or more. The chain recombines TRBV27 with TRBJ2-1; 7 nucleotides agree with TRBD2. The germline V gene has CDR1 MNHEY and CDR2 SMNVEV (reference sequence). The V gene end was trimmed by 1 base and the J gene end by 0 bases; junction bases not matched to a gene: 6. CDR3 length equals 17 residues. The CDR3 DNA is TGTGCCAGCAGTTTATTATCCGGGAGGTACTCCTACAATGAGCAGTTCTTC. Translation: CASSLLSGRYSYNEQFF.

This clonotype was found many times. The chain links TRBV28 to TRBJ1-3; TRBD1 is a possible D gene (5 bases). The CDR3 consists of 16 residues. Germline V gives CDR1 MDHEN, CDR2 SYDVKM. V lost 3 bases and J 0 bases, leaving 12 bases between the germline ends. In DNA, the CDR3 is TGTGCCAGCAGTTTTATGGGACTGAACTCTGGAAACACCATATATTTT. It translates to CASSFMGLNSGNTIYF.

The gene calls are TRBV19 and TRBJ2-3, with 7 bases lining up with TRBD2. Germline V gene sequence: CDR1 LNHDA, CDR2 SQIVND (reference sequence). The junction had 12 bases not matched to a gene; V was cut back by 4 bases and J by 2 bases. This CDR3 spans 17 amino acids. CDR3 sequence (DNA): TGTGCCAGTAGTAACCCCTTTAAGGGAGGGATCACAGATACGCAGTATTTT. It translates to CASSNPFKGGITDTQYF.